This T cell receptor (beta chain) originates from a study of Graves' ophthalmopathy and Graves' hyperthyroidism. Overall study findings and caveats: Blood also harbored most expanded thyroid clonotypes above 0.001 frequency.

Investigators amplified TCR beta CDR3 regions from RNA transcripts. The first-round RT-PCR employed HTBI primers together with the Qiagen OneStep RT-PCR kit. A multiplex PCR was then performed as the second round. TCRdb itself ran the multiplex PCR reads through MiXCR, one entry per CDR3 protein. The table has about 740,000 distinct CDR3 sequences, approximately 40% seen once. The ends were cut back, 6 bases at V and 4 bases at J, with 12 bases in the middle. This CDR3 has 13 amino acids. Germline V gene data show CDR1 as SEHNR and CDR2 as FQNEAQ (reference sequence). Points on this clonotype: Its target is not known. This sequence may be a read error, since a much larger clone differs from it by one base.

This sequence originates from an adult man with Graves' ophthalmopathy. The chain couples TRBV7-9 to TRBJ2-5; D unclear. Material: peripheral blood. The DNA of the CDR3 is TGTGCCAGCAGGATCTTGGCAGTAGAGACCCAGTACTTC. Translated, it gives CASRILAVETQYF. Combining the CDR3 with reference TRBV7-9 and TRBJ2-5 gives the whole variable domain DTGVSQNPRHKITKRGQNVTFRCDPISEHNRLYWYRQTLGQGPEFLTYFQNEAQLEKSRLLSDRFSAERPKGSFSTLEIQRTEQGDSAMYLCASRILAVETQYFGPGTRLLVL.